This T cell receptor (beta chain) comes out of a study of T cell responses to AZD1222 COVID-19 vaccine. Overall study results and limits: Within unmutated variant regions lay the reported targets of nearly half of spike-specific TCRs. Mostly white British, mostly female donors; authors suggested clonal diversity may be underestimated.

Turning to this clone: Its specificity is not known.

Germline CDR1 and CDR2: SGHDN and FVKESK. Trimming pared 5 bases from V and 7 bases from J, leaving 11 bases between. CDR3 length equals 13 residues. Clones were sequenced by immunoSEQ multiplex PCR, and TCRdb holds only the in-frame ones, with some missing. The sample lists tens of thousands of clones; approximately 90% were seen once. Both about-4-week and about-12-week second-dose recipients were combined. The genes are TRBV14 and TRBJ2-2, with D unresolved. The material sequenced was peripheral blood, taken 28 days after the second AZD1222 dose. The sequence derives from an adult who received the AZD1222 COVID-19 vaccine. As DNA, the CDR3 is TGTGCCAGCAGCATCGTGGCCGGCGGGGAGCTGTTTTTT. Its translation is CASSIVAGGELFF.